This TCR beta chain stems from a study of blood T cell repertoires in COVID-19. Study as a whole: Material from acute and convalescent COVID-19 was sourced from the United States, Italy and Spain.

Authors' methods: Reference gene primer amplification gave estimated nucleated cell counts. The table came from immunoSEQ multiplex PCR; TCRdb's copy has only in-frame clones and leaves some out. That table gives V, J and clone size, and the DNA gave D and trimming. The sample yields some 240,000 clones, nearly 90% seen once. Trimming at V came to 5 bases and at J to 6 bases, leaving 11 bases not matched to a gene. Germline CDR1 MGHRA, CDR2 YSYEKL. The CDR3 sequence is 16 residues long. The chain carries TRBV4-1 and TRBJ2-2; 8 bases are shared with TRBD1. This TCR derives from a middle-aged woman who had recovered from COVID-19. Sequenced input: peripheral blood. The CDR3 loop is CASSGLRQGMAGELFF. The CDR3 DNA follows: TGCGCCAGCAGCGGCTTGAGACAGGGGATGGCCGGGGAGCTGTTTTTT.